A single TCR beta chain is shown here with its context. These data are taken from a study of blood T cell repertoires in COVID-19. Study-wide background: Sites in the United States, Italy and Spain provided acute and convalescent COVID-19 samples. T cells, B-cell-depleted T cells, or PBMCs provided the cDNA or gDNA that served as material.

This CDR3 region has 16 residues. V lost 0 bases, J lost 3 bases, and 15 bases lay in between. Germline values: CDR1 MNHNS, CDR2 SASEGT. Original methodology: By means of reference gene primer amplification, nucleated cell counts were estimated. Profiled with immunoSEQ multiplex PCR; TCRdb holds only in-frame clones, not every one. The V and J calls and the clone size are those of that table, but D and trimming were determined from the DNA. The table includes around 180,000 clones, more than 70% detected once. Sequencing was performed on peripheral blood. The receptor comes from a woman in her twenties or thirties with acute or convalescent COVID-19. This chain uses TRBV6-1 with TRBJ2-7, with D unclear. The DNA of the CDR3 is TGTGCCAGCAGTGAAGCGCGAGAGGTTTATTTCTACGAGCAGTACTTC. Encoded protein: CASSEAREVYFYEQYF.